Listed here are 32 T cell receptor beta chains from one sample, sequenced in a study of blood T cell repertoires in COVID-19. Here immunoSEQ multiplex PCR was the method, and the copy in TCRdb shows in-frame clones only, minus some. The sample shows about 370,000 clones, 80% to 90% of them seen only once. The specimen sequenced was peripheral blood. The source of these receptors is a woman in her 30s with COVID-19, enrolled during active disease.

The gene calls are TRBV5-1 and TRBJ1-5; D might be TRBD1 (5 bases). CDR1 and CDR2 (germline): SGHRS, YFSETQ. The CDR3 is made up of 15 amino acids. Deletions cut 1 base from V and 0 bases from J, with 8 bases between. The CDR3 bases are TGCGCCAGCAGCTTGACAGGCTATAGCAATCAGCCCCAGCATTTT. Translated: CASSLTGYSNQPQHF.

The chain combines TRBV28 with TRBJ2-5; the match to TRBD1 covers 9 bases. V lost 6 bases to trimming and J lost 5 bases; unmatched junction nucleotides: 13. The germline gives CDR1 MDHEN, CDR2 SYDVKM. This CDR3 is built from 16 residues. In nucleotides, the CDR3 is TGTGCCAGCAGGGCCCCCTGGACAGGGGCTAGGGAGACCCAGTACTTC. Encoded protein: CASRAPWTGARETQYF.

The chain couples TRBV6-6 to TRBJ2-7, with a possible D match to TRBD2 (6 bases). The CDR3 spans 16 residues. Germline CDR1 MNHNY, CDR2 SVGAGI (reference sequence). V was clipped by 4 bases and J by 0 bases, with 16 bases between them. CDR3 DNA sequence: TGTGCCAGCAGTTTAGCTAGCTTCGGGAGCTCCTACGAGCAGTACGTC. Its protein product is CASSLASFGSSYEQYV.

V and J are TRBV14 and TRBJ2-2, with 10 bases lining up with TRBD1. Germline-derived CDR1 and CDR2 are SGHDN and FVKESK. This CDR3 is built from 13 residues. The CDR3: CETGGAGTGELFF. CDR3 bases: TGTGAGACAGGGGGCGCGGGCACCGGGGAGCTGTTTTTT.

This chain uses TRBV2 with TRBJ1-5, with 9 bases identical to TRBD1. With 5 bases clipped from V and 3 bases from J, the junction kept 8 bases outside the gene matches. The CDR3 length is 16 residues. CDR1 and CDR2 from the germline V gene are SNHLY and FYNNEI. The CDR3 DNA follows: TGTGCCAGCAGTTACACACAGGGGGCAGACAATCAGCCCCAGCATTTT. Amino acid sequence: CASSYTQGADNQPQHF.

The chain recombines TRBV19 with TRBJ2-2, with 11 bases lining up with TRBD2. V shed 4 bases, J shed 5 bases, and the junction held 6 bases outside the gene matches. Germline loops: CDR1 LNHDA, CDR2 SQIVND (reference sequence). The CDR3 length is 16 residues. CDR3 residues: CASSTGLAGETGELFF. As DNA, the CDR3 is TGTGCCAGTAGTACCGGACTAGCGGGCGAGACCGGGGAGCTGTTTTTT. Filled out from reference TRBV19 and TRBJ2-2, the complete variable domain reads DGGITQSPKYLFRKEGQNVTLSCEQNLNHDAMYWYRQDPGQGLRLIYYSQIVNDFQKGDIAEGYSVSREKKESFPLTVTSAQKNPTAFYLCASSTGLAGETGELFFGEGSRLTVL.

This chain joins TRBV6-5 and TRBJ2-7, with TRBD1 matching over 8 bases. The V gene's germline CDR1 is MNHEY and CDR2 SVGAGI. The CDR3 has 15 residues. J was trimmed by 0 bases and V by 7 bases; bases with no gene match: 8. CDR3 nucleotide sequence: TGTGCCAGCATACGAACAGGGGGTAGCTCCTACGAGCAGTACTTC. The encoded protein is CASIRTGGSSYEQYF.

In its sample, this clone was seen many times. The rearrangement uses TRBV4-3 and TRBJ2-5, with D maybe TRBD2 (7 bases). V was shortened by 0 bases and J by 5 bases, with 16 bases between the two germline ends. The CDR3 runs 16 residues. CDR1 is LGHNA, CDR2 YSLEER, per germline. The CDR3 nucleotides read TGCGCCAGCAGCCAAGATATCGGCGGGGGCGTGGAGACCCAGTACTTC. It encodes CASSQDIGGGVETQYF.

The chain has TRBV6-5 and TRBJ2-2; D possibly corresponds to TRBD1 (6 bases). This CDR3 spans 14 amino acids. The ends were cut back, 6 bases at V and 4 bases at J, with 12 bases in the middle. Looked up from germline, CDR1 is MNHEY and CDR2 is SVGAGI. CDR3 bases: TGTGCCAGCAGGAAACAGGGTGGCACCGGGGAGCTGTTTTTT. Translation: CASRKQGGTGELFF.

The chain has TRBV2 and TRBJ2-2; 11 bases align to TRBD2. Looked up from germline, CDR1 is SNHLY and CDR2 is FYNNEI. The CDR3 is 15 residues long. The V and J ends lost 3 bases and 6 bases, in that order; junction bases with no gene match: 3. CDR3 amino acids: CASSDGSGRAGELFF. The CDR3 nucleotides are TGTGCCAGCAGTGATGGTAGCGGGAGGGCCGGGGAGCTGTTTTTT. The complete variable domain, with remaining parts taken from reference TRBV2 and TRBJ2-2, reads EPEVTQTPSHQVTQMGQEVILRCVPISNHLYFYWYRQILGQKVEFLVSFYNNEISEKSEIFDDQFSVERPDGSNFTLKIRSTKLEDSAMYFCASSDGSGRAGELFFGEGSRLTVL.

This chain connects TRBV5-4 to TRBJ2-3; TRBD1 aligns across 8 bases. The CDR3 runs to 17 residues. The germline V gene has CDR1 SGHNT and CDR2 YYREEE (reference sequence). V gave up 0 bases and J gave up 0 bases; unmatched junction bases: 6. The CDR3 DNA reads TGTGCCAGCAGCTTGGCCGGACAGGGCGCTAGCACAGATACGCAGTATTTT. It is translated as CASSLAGQGASTDTQYF. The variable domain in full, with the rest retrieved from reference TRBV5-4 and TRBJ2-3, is ETGVTQSPTHLIKTRGQQVTLRCSSQSGHNTVSWYQQALGQGPQFIFQYYREEENGRGNFPPRFSGLQFPNYSSELNVNALELDDSALYLCASSLAGQGASTDTQYFGPGTRLTVL.

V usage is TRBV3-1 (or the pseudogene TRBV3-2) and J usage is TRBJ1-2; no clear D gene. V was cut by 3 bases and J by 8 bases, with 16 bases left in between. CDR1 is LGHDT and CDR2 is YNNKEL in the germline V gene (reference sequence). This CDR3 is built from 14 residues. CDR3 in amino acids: CASSHGTMAEGYTF. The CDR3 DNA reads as TGTGCCAGCAGCCACGGCACTATGGCTGAGGGCTACACCTTC.

In DNA, the CDR3 is TGTGCCAGCAGCCAAGACGGGGGGGGCAGCCAGTACTTC. Residues: CASSQDGGGSQYF. The genes are TRBV4-2 and TRBJ2-5; 8 bases line up with TRBD2. This CDR3 region has 13 residues. With V trimmed by 0 bases and J by 10 bases, 4 bases remained unmatched. Germline V lookup: CDR1 LGHNA, CDR2 YNFKEQ.

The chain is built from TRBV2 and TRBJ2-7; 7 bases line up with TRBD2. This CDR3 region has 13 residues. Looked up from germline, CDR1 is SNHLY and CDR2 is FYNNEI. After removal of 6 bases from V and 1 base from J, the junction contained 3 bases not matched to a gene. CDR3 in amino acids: CASSQGGSYEQYV. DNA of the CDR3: TGTGCCAGCAGCCAGGGAGGGTCCTACGAGCAGTACGTC.

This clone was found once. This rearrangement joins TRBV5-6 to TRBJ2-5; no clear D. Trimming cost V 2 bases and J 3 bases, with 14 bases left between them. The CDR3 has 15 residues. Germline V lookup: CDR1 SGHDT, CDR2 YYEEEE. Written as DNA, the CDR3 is TGTGCCAGCAGCTTCCTCGTAGTTTCGGAAGAGACCCAGTACTTC. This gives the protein CASSFLVVSEETQYF.

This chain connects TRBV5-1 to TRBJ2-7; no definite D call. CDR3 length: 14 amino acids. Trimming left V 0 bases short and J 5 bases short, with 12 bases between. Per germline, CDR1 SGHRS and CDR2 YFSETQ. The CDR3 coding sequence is TGCGCCAGCAGCTTGGCCCCACCCCGGGACGAGCAGTACTTC. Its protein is CASSLAPPRDEQYF.

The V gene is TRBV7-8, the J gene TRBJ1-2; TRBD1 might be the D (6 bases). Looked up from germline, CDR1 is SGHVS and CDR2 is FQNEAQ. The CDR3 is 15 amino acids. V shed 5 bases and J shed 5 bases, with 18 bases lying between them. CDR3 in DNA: TGTGCCAGCAGCAGGGGGAAAACAGGGCCTTATGGCTACACCTTC. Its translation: CASSRGKTGPYGYTF.

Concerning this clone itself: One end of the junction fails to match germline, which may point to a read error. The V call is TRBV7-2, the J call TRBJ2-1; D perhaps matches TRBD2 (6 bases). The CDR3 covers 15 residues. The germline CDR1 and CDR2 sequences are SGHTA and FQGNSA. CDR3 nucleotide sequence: TGTGCCAGCACCTTACGGGGGAGCTCCTACAATGAGCAGTTCTTC. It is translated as CASTLRGSSYNEQFF.

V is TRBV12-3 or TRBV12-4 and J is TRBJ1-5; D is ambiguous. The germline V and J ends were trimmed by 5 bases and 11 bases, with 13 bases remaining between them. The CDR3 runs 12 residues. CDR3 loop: CASSAGRPTQHF. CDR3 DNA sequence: TGTGCCAGCAGTGCAGGTCGGCCGACCCAGCATTTT.

CDR3 coding DNA: TGTGCCAGCAGCCAAGTCATAGCGGGGGGGCGCGAGACCCAGTACTTC. Translating gives CASSQVIAGGRETQYF. The rearrangement joins TRBV3-1 (or the pseudogene TRBV3-2) to TRBJ2-5; 11 bases are shared with TRBD2. The CDR3 consists of 16 residues. Germline V gene sequence: CDR1 LGHDT, CDR2 YNNKEL (reference sequence). The ends lost 1 base at V and 5 bases at J; junction bases unmatched: 6.

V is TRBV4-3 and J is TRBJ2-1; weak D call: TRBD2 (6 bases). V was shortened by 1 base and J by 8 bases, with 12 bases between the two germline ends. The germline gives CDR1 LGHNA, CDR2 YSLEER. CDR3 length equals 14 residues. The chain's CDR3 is CASSQVEGYHEQFF. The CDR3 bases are TGCGCCAGCAGCCAAGTGGAGGGGTATCATGAGCAGTTCTTC.

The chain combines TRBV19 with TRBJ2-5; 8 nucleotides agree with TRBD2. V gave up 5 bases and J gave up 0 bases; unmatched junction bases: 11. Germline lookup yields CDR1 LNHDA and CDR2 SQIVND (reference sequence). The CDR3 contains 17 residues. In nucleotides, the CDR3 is TGTGCCAGTAGTTCGGGGCGGAAGCGGGAGTACCAAGAGACCCAGTACTTC. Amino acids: CASSSGRKREYQETQYF. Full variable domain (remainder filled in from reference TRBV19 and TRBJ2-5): DGGITQSPKYLFRKEGQNVTLSCEQNLNHDAMYWYRQDPGQGLRLIYYSQIVNDFQKGDIAEGYSVSREKKESFPLTVTSAQKNPTAFYLCASSSGRKREYQETQYFGPGTRLLVL.

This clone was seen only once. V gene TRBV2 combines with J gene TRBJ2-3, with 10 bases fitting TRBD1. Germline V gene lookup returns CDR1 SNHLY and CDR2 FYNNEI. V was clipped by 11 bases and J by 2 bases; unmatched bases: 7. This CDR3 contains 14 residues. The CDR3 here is CAGPGQGYTDTQYF. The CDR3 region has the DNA TGTGCCGGGCCGGGACAGGGGTACACAGATACGCAGTATTTT.

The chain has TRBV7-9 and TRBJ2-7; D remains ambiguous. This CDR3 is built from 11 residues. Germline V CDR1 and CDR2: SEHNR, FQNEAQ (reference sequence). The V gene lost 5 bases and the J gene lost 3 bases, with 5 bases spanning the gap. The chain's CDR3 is CASSPLYEQYF. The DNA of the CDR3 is TGTGCCAGCAGCCCCCTCTACGAGCAGTACTTC. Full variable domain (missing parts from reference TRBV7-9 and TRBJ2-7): DTGVSQNPRHKITKRGQNVTFRCDPISEHNRLYWYRQTLGQGPEFLTYFQNEAQLEKSRLLSDRFSAERPKGSFSTLEIQRTEQGDSAMYLCASSPLYEQYFGPGTRLTVT.

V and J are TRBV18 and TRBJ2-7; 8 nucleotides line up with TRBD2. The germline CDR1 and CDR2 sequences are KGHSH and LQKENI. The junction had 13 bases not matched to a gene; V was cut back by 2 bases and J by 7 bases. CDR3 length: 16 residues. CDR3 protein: CASSPESPGGPWEQYV. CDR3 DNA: TGTGCCAGCTCACCAGAGTCCCCGGGAGGGCCGTGGGAGCAGTACGTC.

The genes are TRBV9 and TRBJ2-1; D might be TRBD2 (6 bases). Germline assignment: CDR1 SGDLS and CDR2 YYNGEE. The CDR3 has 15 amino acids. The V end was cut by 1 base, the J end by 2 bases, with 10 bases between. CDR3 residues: CASSVSSGTYNEQFF. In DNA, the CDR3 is TGTGCCAGCAGCGTAAGTAGCGGTACCTACAATGAGCAGTTCTTC.

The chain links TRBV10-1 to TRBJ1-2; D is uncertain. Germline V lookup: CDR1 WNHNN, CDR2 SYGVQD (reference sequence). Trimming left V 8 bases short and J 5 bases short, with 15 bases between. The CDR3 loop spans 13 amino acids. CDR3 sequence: CASSPGSSYGYTF. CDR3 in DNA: TGCGCCAGCTCCCCCGGGTCTTCTTATGGCTACACCTTC.

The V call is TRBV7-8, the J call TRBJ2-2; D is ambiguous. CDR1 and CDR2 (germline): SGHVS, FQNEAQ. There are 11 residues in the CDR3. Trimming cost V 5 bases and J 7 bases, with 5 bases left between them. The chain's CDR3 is CASSPSGELFF. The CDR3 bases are TGTGCCAGCAGCCCCAGCGGGGAGCTGTTTTTT.

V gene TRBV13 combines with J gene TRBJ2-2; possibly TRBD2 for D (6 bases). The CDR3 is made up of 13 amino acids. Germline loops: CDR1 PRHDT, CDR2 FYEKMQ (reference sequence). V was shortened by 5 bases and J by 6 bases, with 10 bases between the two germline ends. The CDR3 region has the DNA TGTGCCAGCAGCCTCGGAGGGGCCGGGGAGCTGTTTTTT. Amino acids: CASSLGGAGELFF.

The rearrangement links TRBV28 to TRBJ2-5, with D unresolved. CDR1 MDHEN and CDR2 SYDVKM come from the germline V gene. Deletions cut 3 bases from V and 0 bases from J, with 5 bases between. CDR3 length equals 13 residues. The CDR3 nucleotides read TGTGCCAGCAGTTTCCCGTACCAAGAGACCCAGTACTTC. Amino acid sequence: CASSFPYQETQYF.

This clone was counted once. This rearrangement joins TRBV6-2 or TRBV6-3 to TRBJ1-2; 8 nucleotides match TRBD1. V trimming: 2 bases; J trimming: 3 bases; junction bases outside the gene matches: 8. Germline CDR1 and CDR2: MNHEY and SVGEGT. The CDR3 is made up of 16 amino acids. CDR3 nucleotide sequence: TGTGCCAGCAGTTACGGAGGCAGGGGGCCTGACTATGGCTACACCTTC. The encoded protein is CASSYGGRGPDYGYTF.

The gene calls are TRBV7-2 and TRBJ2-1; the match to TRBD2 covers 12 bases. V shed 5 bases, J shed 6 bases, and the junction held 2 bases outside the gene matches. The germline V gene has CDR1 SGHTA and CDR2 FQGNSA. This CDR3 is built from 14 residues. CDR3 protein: CASSPGLAGNEQFF. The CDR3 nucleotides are TGTGCCAGCAGCCCGGGACTAGCGGGCAATGAGCAGTTCTTC.